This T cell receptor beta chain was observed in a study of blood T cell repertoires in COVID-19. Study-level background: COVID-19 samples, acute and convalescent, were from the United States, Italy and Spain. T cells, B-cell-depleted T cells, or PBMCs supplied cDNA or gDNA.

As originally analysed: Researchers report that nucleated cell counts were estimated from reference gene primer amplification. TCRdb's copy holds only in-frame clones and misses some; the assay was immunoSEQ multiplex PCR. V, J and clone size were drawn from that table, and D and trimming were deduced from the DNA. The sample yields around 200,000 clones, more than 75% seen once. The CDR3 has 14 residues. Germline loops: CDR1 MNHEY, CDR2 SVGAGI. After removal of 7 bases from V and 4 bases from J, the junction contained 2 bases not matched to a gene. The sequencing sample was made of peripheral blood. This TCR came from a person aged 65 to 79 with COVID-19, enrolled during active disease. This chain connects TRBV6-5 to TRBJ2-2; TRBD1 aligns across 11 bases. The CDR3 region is CASMDRGLTGELFF. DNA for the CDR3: TGTGCCAGCATGGACAGGGGGCTCACCGGGGAGCTGTTTTTT.